The 32 T cell receptor beta chains listed next were all sequenced from one sample in a study of OX40 agonist ivuxolimab in advanced cancers. Receptor amplification or capture employed the immunoSEQ multiplex PCR assay. The clones in this table, taken by TCRdb from immuneACCESS, are in-frame only. Not every clone is retained; where verified, under half of the shortfall comes from an unresolved V gene, and the cause of the rest is unknown. Recorded for this sample are some 73,000 clones; about 86% of them occurred a single time. Clones ranked in the top ten supply about 8.6% of the sample. Sequenced here: CD4+ or CD8+ T cells sorted from blood, sampled in a trial of the OX40 agonist ivuxolimab. The receptors originated from an adult with an advanced solid tumor such as melanoma, head and neck, liver or kidney cancer.

The chain is built from TRBV6-5 and TRBJ2-7, with a possible D match to TRBD2 (5 bases). Germline CDR1 reads MNHEY; CDR2 reads SVGAGI. The CDR3 is made up of 13 amino acids. V lost 4 bases and J lost 3, with 10 bases in between. CDR3 nucleotide sequence: TGTGCCAGCAGTTCCGGGGTCCTCTACGAGCAGTACTTC. It specifies CASSSGVLYEQYF.

V is TRBV6-1 and J is TRBJ1-3; no clear D gene. In germline, CDR1 is MNHNS, CDR2 SASEGT. V dropped 8 bases and J dropped 4 bases, with 18 bases sitting between them. The CDR3 runs 15 residues. CDR3 in amino acids: CASSHLASPGNTIYF. In DNA form, the CDR3 reads TGTGCCAGCTCACATTTGGCGTCGCCGGGAAACACCATATATTTT.

This clone appeared once. The chain carries TRBV5-1 and TRBJ2-1; 8 positions match TRBD1. The CDR3 sequence is 16 residues long. With V trimmed by 0 bases and J by 4 bases, 6 bases remained unmatched. Germline-derived CDR1 and CDR2 are SGHRS and YFSETQ. DNA of the CDR3: TGCGCCAGCAGCTTGGCCGGAACAGGGGGTTACAATGAGCAGTTCTTC. Its translation is CASSLAGTGGYNEQFF.

With regard to this clone: The same CDR3 can be traced to other DNA sequences in this sample. The chain joins TRBV11-2 to TRBJ2-1; weak D call: TRBD1 (5 bases). The CDR3 is 14 residues long. With 4 bases removed from V and 8 bases from J, the gap between germline ends came to 15 bases. CDR1 is SGHAT and CDR2 is FQNNGV in the germline V gene. The CDR3 DNA reads as TGTGCCAGCAGCTCCAGGGCGACTGGCTATGAGCAGTTCTTC. This sequence encodes CASSSRATGYEQFF.

This chain links TRBV11-2 with TRBJ2-7; D may match TRBD1 or TRBD2 (6 bases each). Trimming took off 4 bases at V and 7 bases at J, with 17 bases between the two ends. The CDR3 consists of 14 residues. In germline, CDR1 is SGHAT, CDR2 FQNNGV. CDR3 DNA: TGTGCCAGCAGCTCCAACAGGGAGGTAAGGGAGCAGTACTTC. It codes for CASSSNREVREQYF.

This chain joins TRBV10-3 and TRBJ1-1, with unresolved D. Per the germline V gene, CDR1 is ENHRY and CDR2 is SYGVKD. The germline V and J ends were trimmed by 3 bases and 4 bases, with 9 bases remaining between them. The CDR3 is 13 residues long. CDR3: CAISDWGGTEAFF. CDR3 DNA: TGTGCCATCAGTGATTGGGGTGGCACTGAAGCTTTCTTT.

V is TRBV6-6 and J is TRBJ1-5, with D possibly TRBD1 on 6 matching bases. The CDR3 is made up of 14 amino acids. CDR1 and CDR2 (germline): MNHNY, SVGAGI (reference sequence). Deletions cut 6 bases from V and 9 bases from J, with 18 bases between. The CDR3 here is CASSLDRTVWPQHF. The CDR3 DNA sequence: TGTGCCAGCAGCCTAGACAGGACCGTGTGGCCCCAGCATTTT.

The V call is TRBV19, the J call TRBJ2-1; D not resolved. CDR3 size: 14 residues. V was cut by 5 bases and J by 0 bases, with 8 bases left in between. The germline V gene encodes CDR1 LNHDA and CDR2 SQIVND (reference sequence). CDR3 sequence (DNA): TGTGCCAGTAGTGATGGGTCCTCCTACAATGAGCAGTTCTTC. It translates to CASSDGSSYNEQFF.

J is TRBJ1-5 and V is TRBV30, with 9 bases aligning to TRBD1. J lost 1 base, V lost 3 bases, and 1 base had no gene match. Germline lookup yields CDR1 GTSNPN and CDR2 SVGIG (reference sequence). The length of the CDR3 is 14 residues. In DNA form, the CDR3 reads TGTGCCTGGAGAGGACAGGGGAGCAATCAGCCCCAGCATTTT. Protein: CAWRGQGSNQPQHF.

The rearrangement links TRBV18 to TRBJ2-1; 8 bases are shared with TRBD2. V lost 1 base, J lost 5 bases, and 4 bases stayed unmatched. This CDR3 has 15 residues. CDR1 and CDR2 (germline): KGHSH, LQKENI. CDR3 DNA sequence: TGTGCCAGCTCACCACGCGGGGGGATAGACAATGAGCAGTTCTTC. It translates to CASSPRGGIDNEQFF.

This rearrangement joins TRBV7-2 to TRBJ1-5; 9 positions match TRBD1. V lost 6 bases and J lost 4; bases outside the gene matches: 7. The CDR3 runs 15 residues. CDR1 and CDR2 from the germline V gene are SGHTA and FQGNSA. Here the CDR3 reads CASSPGQGTNQPQHF. The CDR3, as DNA: TGTGCCAGCAGTCCAGGACAGGGGACAAATCAGCCCCAGCATTTT.

The rearrangement uses TRBV30 and TRBJ1-5; D unclear. The V end lost 1 base, the J end lost 7 bases, and 8 bases lay between the germline ends. This CDR3 is 12 amino acids long. Germline-derived CDR1 and CDR2 are GTSNPN and SVGIG (reference sequence). CDR3: CAWSAGRQPQHF. In DNA, the CDR3 is TGTGCCTGGAGTGCGGGTCGACAGCCCCAGCATTTT. The entire variable domain, with the rest obtained from reference TRBV30 and TRBJ1-5, is as follows: SQTIHQWPATLVQPVGSPLSLECTVEGTSNPNLYWYRQAAGRGLQLLFYSVGIGQISSEVPQNLSASRPQDRQFILSSKKLLLSDSGFYLCAWSAGRQPQHFGDGTRLSIL.

This chain joins TRBV6-5 and TRBJ1-2, with no clear D. CDR1 is MNHEY and CDR2 is SVGAGI in the germline V gene. This CDR3 has 13 residues. V gave up 6 bases and J gave up 4 bases, with 12 bases separating them. The CDR3: CASRTSAGYGYTF. The CDR3 nucleotides are TGTGCCAGCAGGACGTCGGCGGGCTATGGCTACACCTTC.

The chain is built from TRBV29-1 and TRBJ2-2, with D unresolved. Germline CDR1 SQVTM, CDR2 ANQGSEA. The CDR3 runs to 12 residues. V lost 7 bases and J lost 3, with 9 bases in between. The CDR3, as DNA: TGCAGCGCCTCGACGGACACCGGGGAGCTGTTTTTT. Its protein is CSASTDTGELFF.

This clone was picked up one time. Other nucleotide sequences from this sample produce the same CDR3. The gene calls are TRBV5-1 and TRBJ1-1, with 7 bases identical to TRBD1. After removal of 4 bases from V and 0 bases from J, the junction contained 3 bases not matched to a gene. The V gene's germline CDR1 is SGHRS and CDR2 YFSETQ. The CDR3 sequence is 14 residues long. The CDR3 sequence: CASSRDSMNTEAFF. In DNA form, the CDR3 reads TGCGCCAGCAGCCGGGACAGCATGAACACTGAAGCTTTCTTT.

CDR3 sequence: CASSVTEVKDTQYF. Here the CDR3 DNA reads TGTGCCAGCAGTGTCACAGAGGTAAAAGATACGCAGTATTTT. This chain links TRBV2 with TRBJ2-3; D is ambiguous. The CDR3 contains 14 residues. V shed 4 bases and J shed 5 bases, with 13 bases lying between them. CDR1 SNHLY and CDR2 FYNNEI come from the germline V gene.

J is TRBJ2-5 and V is TRBV2; a possible D gene is TRBD2 (7 bases). CDR3 length: 15 residues. V shed 8 bases and J shed 2 bases, with 18 bases lying between them. From germline, CDR1 is SNHLY and CDR2 FYNNEI. CDR3 sequence: CASSEWGGLQETQYF. CDR3 coding DNA: TGTGCCAGCTCCGAATGGGGGGGGCTTCAAGAGACCCAGTACTTC.

This clone appeared a single time. One end of the junction varies from germline; a read error may be responsible. The chain employs TRBV7-3 and TRBJ1-1, with 8 bases that match TRBD1. The length of the CDR3 is 15 residues. Per germline, CDR1 SGHTA and CDR2 FQGTGA. The CDR3 sequence: CASSLTGQENTEAFF. In DNA, the CDR3 is TGTGCCAGCAGCCTAACGGGACAGGAGAACACTGAAGCTTTCTTT. The entire variable domain, with the rest obtained from reference TRBV7-3 and TRBJ1-1, is as follows: GAGVSQTPSNKVTEKGKYVELRCDPISGHTALYWYRQSLGQGPEFLIYFQGTGAADDSGLPNDRFFAVRPEGSVSTLKIQRTERGDSAVYLCASSLTGQENTEAFFGQGTRLTVV.

The rearrangement links TRBV9 to TRBJ1-1; 9 bases line up with TRBD1. The CDR3 runs to 16 residues. V dropped 0 bases and J dropped 1; count of bases not matched to a gene: 4. Per germline, CDR1 SGDLS and CDR2 YYNGEE. The CDR3 loop reads CASSVGLDRGNTEAFF. The CDR3 nucleotides are TGTGCCAGCAGCGTAGGGCTGGACAGGGGGAACACTGAAGCTTTCTTT.

The rearrangement links TRBV7-3 to TRBJ1-6, with D uncertain. The CDR3 totals 14 residues. Germline loops: CDR1 SGHTA, CDR2 FQGTGA. The V and J ends lost 2 bases and 8 bases respectively, with 10 bases between them. CDR3 DNA sequence: TGTGCCAGCAGCTTACTCGGGATAGATTCACCCCTCCACTTT. Translating it yields CASSLLGIDSPLHF.

V gene TRBV5-1 combines with J gene TRBJ1-1; 7 bases map to TRBD1. The CDR3 length is 16 residues. The trim removed 6 bases at V and 5 bases at J, leaving 16 bases unmatched. The germline CDR1 and CDR2 sequences are SGHRS and YFSETQ. CDR3: CASKLIPGTAVTEAFF. The CDR3 DNA is TGCGCCAGCAAATTAATTCCCGGGACAGCCGTTACTGAAGCTTTCTTT.

The chain recombines TRBV6-5 with TRBJ1-6, with 11 bases fitting TRBD1. The CDR3 extends over 14 amino acids. From germline, CDR1 is MNHEY and CDR2 SVGAGI. Trimming removed 4 bases from V and 9 bases from J; junction bases left unmatched: 2. CDR3 nucleotides: TGTGCCAGCAGTTCCGGGACAGGGGGTTCACCCCTCCACTTT. Protein: CASSSGTGGSPLHF.

The V gene is TRBV2, the J gene TRBJ2-7; 9 bases are shared with TRBD1. With V trimmed by 6 bases and J by 4 bases, 7 bases remained unmatched. Germline CDR1 is SNHLY and CDR2 is FYNNEI. The CDR3 sequence is 14 residues long. CDR3 loop: CASSRTGGGYEQYF. CDR3 DNA: TGTGCCAGCAGCCGAACAGGGGGCGGATACGAGCAGTACTTC.

The V call is TRBV30, the J call TRBJ2-1; D remains ambiguous. The CDR3 sequence is 15 residues long. The V and J ends lost 3 bases and 2 bases respectively, with 14 bases between them. Germline CDR1 and CDR2: GTSNPN and SVGIG (reference sequence). CDR3 sequence (DNA): TGTGCCTGGAGGCCCAATACAATCCCCTACAATGAGCAGTTCTTC. Translating gives CAWRPNTIPYNEQFF.

The chain uses TRBV7-9 and TRBJ1-4; D is possibly TRBD1 (5 bases). V lost 5 bases and J lost 8, with 12 bases in between. The CDR3 consists of 13 residues. Germline V lookup: CDR1 SEHNR, CDR2 FQNEAQ (reference sequence). DNA of the CDR3: TGTGCCAGCAGCACGGGGCCCGGGGAAAAACTGTTTTTT. Translating it yields CASSTGPGEKLFF.

J is TRBJ2-5 and V is TRBV7-9; possible D gene TRBD2, 6 bases. This CDR3 spans 13 amino acids. The V gene lost 5 bases and the J gene lost 0 bases, with 7 bases spanning the gap. Germline V gene lookup returns CDR1 SEHNR and CDR2 FQNEAQ (reference sequence). CDR3 region: CASSRDYQETQYF. In nucleotides, the CDR3 is TGTGCCAGCAGCCGGGACTACCAAGAGACCCAGTACTTC. Together with reference TRBV7-9 and TRBJ2-5, the CDR3 gives the full variable domain: DTGVSQNPRHKITKRGQNVTFRCDPISEHNRLYWYRQTLGQGPEFLTYFQNEAQLEKSRLLSDRFSAERPKGSFSTLEIQRTEQGDSAMYLCASSRDYQETQYFGPGTRLLVL.

V usage is TRBV19 and J usage is TRBJ1-6; D gene ambiguous. The V end lost 5 bases, the J end lost 9 bases, and 17 bases lay between the germline ends. CDR3 length: 15 residues. From germline, CDR1 is LNHDA and CDR2 SQIVND (reference sequence). The CDR3 nucleotides read TGTGCCAGTAGTCCCGATTTGGGGTTAGGTTCACCCCTCCACTTT. This encodes CASSPDLGLGSPLHF.

The DNA for the CDR3 is TGCAGCGCCGGTACCGAGAGCTACGAGCAGTACTTC. This codes for CSAGTESYEQYF. The V call is TRBV29-1, the J call TRBJ2-7; the D is unclear. The germline CDR1 and CDR2 sequences are SQVTM and ANQGSEA. V was clipped by 7 bases and J by 3 bases, with 13 bases between them. The CDR3 totals 12 residues.

V gene TRBV5-6 combines with J gene TRBJ2-7; 8 bases line up with TRBD1. V lost 4 bases to trimming and J lost 7 bases; unmatched junction nucleotides: 7. Germline V gives CDR1 SGHDT, CDR2 YYEEEE. CDR3 length: 13 amino acids. The CDR3 DNA reads as TGTGCCAGCAGCCCTGGACAGGGTAGGGAGCAGTACTTC. Amino acids: CASSPGQGREQYF.

This clone was recorded a few times. The CDR3 sequence is CAWSLIGNQPQHF. The CDR3 coding sequence is TGTGCCTGGAGTCTAATAGGGAATCAGCCCCAGCATTTT. The chain employs TRBV30 and TRBJ1-5, with no clear D. CDR3 length: 13 residues. Per germline, CDR1 GTSNPN and CDR2 SVGIG (reference sequence). V gave up 2 bases and J gave up 4 bases, with 9 bases separating them.

The J gene is TRBJ2-2, the V gene TRBV6-4; perhaps TRBD2 as D (6 bases). From germline, CDR1 is MRHNA and CDR2 SNTAGT. V lost 10 bases and J 1 base, leaving 13 bases between the germline ends. The CDR3 covers 14 residues. The CDR3 is CATRRAGNTGELFF. The CDR3 nucleotides are TGTGCCACCAGGAGGGCAGGGAACACCGGGGAGCTGTTTTTT.

The chain employs TRBV10-3 and TRBJ2-1; 11 nucleotides match TRBD2. CDR1 is ENHRY and CDR2 is SYGVKD in the germline V gene. The CDR3 is 13 amino acids. J gave up 9 bases and V 10 bases, and 8 bases lay outside the gene matches. CDR3 nucleotide sequence: TGTGCCACTACTACTAGCGGGAGTCCTGAGCAGTTCTTC. It translates to CATTTSGSPEQFF.